The 10 T cell receptor beta chains in this list originate from one sample, sequenced in a study of cytomegalovirus exposure and HLA in healthy donors. The PCR was carried out with 60 Vbeta primers and 13 Jbeta primers. Clones were read by immunoSEQ multiplex PCR, and TCRdb kept only the in-frame ones, dropping some. Of about 200,000 clones detected, about 12% appear once; the ten largest clones hold more than 7%. Sample: PBMCs. These TCRs come from a man aged 50 to 59 in good health and CMV-seropositive.

Details on this clone: A junction end diverges from the germline sequence, so it may reflect a read error. This chain joins TRBV7-2 and TRBJ2-2, with D possibly being TRBD2 (5 bases). The CDR3 totals 14 residues. Germline CDR1 and CDR2: SGHTA and FQGNSA. In nucleotides, the CDR3 is TGTGCCAGCATCGGTTTGCGGGCCACCGGGGAGCTGCTTTTT. Translation: CASIGLRATGELLF. Together with reference TRBV7-2 and TRBJ2-2, the CDR3 gives the full variable domain: GAGVSQSPSNKVTEKGKDVELRCDPISGHTALYWYRQSLGQGLEFLIYFQGNSAPDKSGLPSDRFSAERTGGSVSTLTIQRTQQEDSAVYLCASIGLRATGELLFGEGSRLTVL.

Only a few counts were recorded for this clone. The genes are TRBV9 and TRBJ2-5; TRBD1 matches 8 bases. Trimming at V came to 2 bases and at J to 4 bases, leaving 1 base not matched to a gene. The CDR3 extends over 13 amino acids. CDR1 and CDR2 (germline): SGDLS, YYNGEE. This CDR3 is CASSVTGAETQYF. CDR3 nucleotides: TGTGCCAGCAGCGTGACAGGGGCAGAGACCCAGTACTTC.

The chain employs TRBV19 and TRBJ1-1, with D perhaps matching TRBD1 (5 bases). Deletions cut 5 bases from V and 3 bases from J, with 13 bases between. The CDR3 length is 14 residues. Germline CDR1 and CDR2: LNHDA and SQIVND (reference sequence). The CDR3 loop is CASSFGGTDTEAFF. CDR3 bases: TGTGCCAGTAGTTTTGGGGGGACGGACACTGAAGCTTTCTTT. Complete variable domain (other parts from reference TRBV19 and TRBJ1-1): DGGITQSPKYLFRKEGQNVTLSCEQNLNHDAMYWYRQDPGQGLRLIYYSQIVNDFQKGDIAEGYSVSREKKESFPLTVTSAQKNPTAFYLCASSFGGTDTEAFFGQGTRLTVV.

The rearrangement links TRBV30 to TRBJ2-2; no reliable D call. Germline loops: CDR1 GTSNPN, CDR2 SVGIG (reference sequence). The CDR3 has 14 residues. Deletions cut 1 base from V and 4 bases from J, with 10 bases between. The chain's CDR3 is CAWSALIGTGELFF. The CDR3 DNA reads TGTGCCTGGAGTGCCTTGATCGGCACCGGGGAGCTGTTTTTT.

The table lists this clone with a few counts. This chain joins TRBV25-1 and TRBJ1-4, with D possibly matching TRBD1 (6 bases). This CDR3 has 16 residues. V was clipped by 6 bases and J by 1 base, with 15 bases between them. Germline V lookup: CDR1 MGHDK, CDR2 SYGVNS. CDR3 DNA: TGTGCCAGCAGCCCACCTACAGGGCAAACTAATGAAAAACTGTTTTTT. Encoded protein: CASSPPTGQTNEKLFF.

V and J are TRBV6-1 and TRBJ1-5, with a tentative D call TRBD1 (6 bases). Trimming stripped 7 bases from V and 7 bases from J, with 20 bases between. The CDR3 is 15 amino acids. Germline V gene lookup returns CDR1 MNHNS and CDR2 SASEGT. The CDR3 is CASIPSGGAEQPQHF. The CDR3 region has the DNA TGTGCCAGCATTCCTAGCGGGGGGGCCGAACAGCCCCAGCATTTT.

This clone was counted between two and nine times. The chain couples TRBV10-3 to TRBJ2-1; 7 bases line up with TRBD1. The CDR3 consists of 15 residues. The germline V gene encodes CDR1 ENHRY and CDR2 SYGVKD. Trimming cost V 2 bases and J 9 bases; bases outside gene matches: 10. CDR3 DNA sequence: TGTGCCATCAGTGAGACCGGGACAGTAGTCCGTGAGCAGTTCTTC. This codes for CAISETGTVVREQFF.

The chain links TRBV12-5 to TRBJ2-3; 12 nucleotides match TRBD2. The CDR3 has 17 residues. CDR1 is LGHNT and CDR2 is FRNRAP in the germline V gene. The junction had 5 bases not matched to a gene; V was cut back by 3 bases and J by 1 base. The CDR3 sequence: CASGLGLAGWGTDTQYF. The CDR3 bases are TGTGCTAGTGGTTTAGGACTAGCGGGGTGGGGCACAGATACGCAGTATTTT.

The chain has TRBV2 and TRBJ2-2; 15 positions agree with TRBD2. V was clipped by 5 bases and J by 2 bases; unmatched bases: 6. This CDR3 region has 18 residues. Germline-derived CDR1 and CDR2 are SNHLY and FYNNEI. CDR3 sequence: CASSKGLAGGRNTGELFF. Written as DNA, the CDR3 is TGTGCCAGCAGTAAGGGACTAGCGGGGGGCCGAAACACCGGGGAGCTGTTTTTT.

This clone was detected only a few times. The V call is TRBV5-6, the J call TRBJ2-6, with D hard to call. Deletions cut 2 bases from V and 0 bases from J, with 3 bases between. The CDR3 loop spans 14 amino acids. Germline V lookup: CDR1 SGHDT, CDR2 YYEEEE. DNA for the CDR3: TGTGCCAGCAGCTTCGTCTCTGGGGCCAACGTCCTGACTTTC. Translation: CASSFVSGANVLTF. Complete variable domain (other parts from reference TRBV5-6 and TRBJ2-6): DAGVTQSPTHLIKTRGQQVTLRCSPKSGHDTVSWYQQALGQGPQFIFQYYEEEERQRGNFPDRFSGHQFPNYSSELNVNALLLGDSALYLCASSFVSGANVLTFGAGSRLTVL.